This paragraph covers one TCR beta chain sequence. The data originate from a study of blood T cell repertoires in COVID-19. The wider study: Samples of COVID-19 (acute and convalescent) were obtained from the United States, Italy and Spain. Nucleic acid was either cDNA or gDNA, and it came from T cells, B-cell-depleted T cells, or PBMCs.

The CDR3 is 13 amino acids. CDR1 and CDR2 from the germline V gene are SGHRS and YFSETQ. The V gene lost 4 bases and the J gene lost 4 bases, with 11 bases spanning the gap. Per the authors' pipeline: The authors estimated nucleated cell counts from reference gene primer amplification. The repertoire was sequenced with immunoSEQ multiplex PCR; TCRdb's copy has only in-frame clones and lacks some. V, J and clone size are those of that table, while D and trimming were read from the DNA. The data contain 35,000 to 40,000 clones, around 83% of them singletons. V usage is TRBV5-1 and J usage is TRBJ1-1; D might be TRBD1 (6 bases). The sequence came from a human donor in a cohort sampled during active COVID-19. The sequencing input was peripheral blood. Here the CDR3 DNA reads TGCGCCAGCAGCGACCAGGGGATCACTGAAGCTTTCTTT. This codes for CASSDQGITEAFF. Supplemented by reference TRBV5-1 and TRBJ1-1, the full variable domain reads KAGVTQTPRYLIKTRGQQVTLSCSPISGHRSVSWYQQTPGQGLQFLFEYFSETQRNKGNFPGRFSGRQFSNSRSEMNVSTLELGDSALYLCASSDQGITEAFFGQGTRLTVV.